The 16 T cell receptor beta chains reported below all come from one sample, sequenced in a study of technical replicates of blood from a handful of donors. Profiled with immunoSEQ multiplex PCR; TCRdb holds only in-frame clones, not every one. The data contain about 83,000 clones, more than 90% of them singletons. The sample consisted of T cells isolated from PBMCs. These receptors came from a human donor in good health.

The genes are TRBV2 and TRBJ2-3; 10 bases line up with TRBD2. Germline V lookup: CDR1 SNHLY, CDR2 FYNNEI. The CDR3 has 13 residues. J was trimmed by 6 bases and V by 10 bases; bases with no gene match: 7. This CDR3 reads CATLAGDGDTQYF. The CDR3 DNA reads TGTGCCACGCTAGCGGGAGACGGGGATACGCAGTATTTT.

This chain joins TRBV10-1 and TRBJ1-1; D perhaps matches TRBD1 (6 bases). The CDR3 is made up of 18 amino acids. The germline CDR1 and CDR2 sequences are WNHNN and SYGVQD (reference sequence). Trimming removed 6 bases from V and 3 bases from J, with 26 bases in between. CDR3 bases: TGCGCCAGCAGGGGGGCCGCTCAGGTCCCACCGCGGGACACTGAAGCTTTCTTT. As protein: CASRGAAQVPPRDTEAFF.

This clone has only one observation. The genes are TRBV15 and TRBJ2-2; no firm D call. CDR3 length: 17 amino acids. V lost 0 bases and J 1 base, leaving 12 bases between the germline ends. In germline, CDR1 is LNHNV, CDR2 YYDKDF (reference sequence). The CDR3 loop reads CATSRDVGGRNTGELFF. In DNA, the CDR3 is TGTGCCACCAGCAGAGATGTAGGCGGAAGGAACACCGGGGAGCTGTTTTTT.

The chain has TRBV19 and TRBJ2-4; D is ambiguous. This CDR3 is 13 amino acids long. From germline, CDR1 is LNHDA and CDR2 SQIVND (reference sequence). V was clipped by 0 bases and J by 12 bases, with 12 bases between them. The CDR3 DNA follows: TGTGCCAGTAGTATAGACACAGCCAAGGATCAGTACTTC. It encodes CASSIDTAKDQYF.

The J gene is TRBJ1-1, the V gene TRBV11-2; maybe TRBD1 (6 bases). CDR1 and CDR2 (germline): SGHAT, FQNNGV. The CDR3 loop spans 13 amino acids. V was pared by 6 bases and J by 4 bases, with 12 bases between. In DNA form, the CDR3 reads TGTGCCAGCAGTTACAGGGTAAGCACTGAAGCTTTCTTT. This encodes CASSYRVSTEAFF.

The chain couples TRBV19 to TRBJ2-5; 8 nucleotides line up with TRBD2. The CDR3 is made up of 20 amino acids. Losses at the gene ends were 2 bases for V and 7 bases for J; bases not matched to a gene: 24. Germline assignment: CDR1 LNHDA and CDR2 SQIVND (reference sequence). Written as DNA, the CDR3 is TGTGCCAGTAGTATAACGGGGGCTGGGAGCGGGAGAGGTTATGGGGGGACCCAGTACTTC. It specifies CASSITGAGSGRGYGGTQYF.

V and J are TRBV30 and TRBJ2-1, with D possibly TRBD2 on 6 matching bases. CDR1 and CDR2 (germline): GTSNPN, SVGIG (reference sequence). This CDR3 is 15 amino acids long. Trimming stripped 0 bases from V and 2 bases from J, with 11 bases between. For the CDR3, the DNA is TGTGCCTGGAGTGTTCTTGCGGGGCCCTACAATGAGCAGTTCTTC. As protein: CAWSVLAGPYNEQFF.

The chain is built from TRBV9 and TRBJ1-6, with 9 bases identical to TRBD1. The CDR3 loop spans 14 amino acids. Per the germline V gene, CDR1 is SGDLS and CDR2 is YYNGEE. V lost 6 bases and J lost 9; bases outside the gene matches: 7. The CDR3 coding sequence is TGTGCCAGCACCGAGGGACAGGGAGGTTCACCCCTCCACTTT. Its protein product is CASTEGQGGSPLHF.

This clone was detected only once. The CDR3 loop reads CASSPAGQATYEQYF. Here the CDR3 DNA reads TGTGCCAGCAGTCCAGCGGGACAGGCGACCTACGAGCAGTACTTC. This chain uses TRBV28 with TRBJ2-7; weak D call: TRBD1 (8 bases). Germline loops: CDR1 MDHEN, CDR2 SYDVKM. This CDR3 contains 15 residues. The ends were cut back, 5 bases at V and 2 bases at J, with 16 bases in the middle.

This rearrangement joins TRBV5-1 to TRBJ2-7; 8 positions agree with TRBD2. V lost 4 bases and J lost 1; bases outside the gene matches: 16. Germline CDR1 is SGHRS and CDR2 is YFSETQ. This CDR3 comprises 18 residues. The CDR3 DNA follows: TGCGCCAGCAGCCCCTTGGTAGCGGGAAGGGAAGAGTCCTACGAGCAGTACTTC. Protein: CASSPLVAGREESYEQYF.

The rearrangement uses TRBV7-6 and TRBJ2-5, with D perhaps TRBD2 (6 bases). Trimming left V 5 bases short and J 2 bases short, with 9 bases between. The CDR3 covers 13 residues. The germline V gene encodes CDR1 SGHVS and CDR2 FNYEAQ. The CDR3 DNA sequence: TGTGCCAGCAGCCGGGACTTACAAGAGACCCAGTACTTC. Its protein is CASSRDLQETQYF.

The chain employs TRBV30 and TRBJ2-2; D possibly corresponds to TRBD1 (7 bases). CDR1 is GTSNPN and CDR2 is SVGIG in the germline V gene (reference sequence). The CDR3 sequence is 14 residues long. Trimming took 5 bases from V and 1 from J, leaving 11 bases between them. This chain's CDR3 is CAWAGQKNTGELFF. The CDR3 region has the DNA TGTGCCTGGGCGGGACAGAAGAACACCGGGGAGCTGTTTTTT.

This chain uses TRBV2 with TRBJ1-1; 8 bases match TRBD1. The trim removed 6 bases at V and 9 bases at J, leaving 12 bases unmatched. The CDR3 runs 14 residues. Germline-derived CDR1 and CDR2 are SNHLY and FYNNEI. The CDR3 spells CASSPFTGTGQAFF. DNA of the CDR3: TGTGCCAGCAGCCCTTTTACCGGGACAGGCCAAGCTTTCTTT.

V usage is TRBV10-3 and J usage is TRBJ1-1; D may be TRBD1 (6 bases). In germline, CDR1 is ENHRY, CDR2 SYGVKD. This CDR3 region has 10 residues. V dropped 10 bases and J dropped 10 bases, with 13 bases sitting between them. The CDR3 here is CASMGHGAFF. CDR3 sequence (DNA): TGTGCCAGCATGGGACATGGAGCTTTCTTT.

The V and J genes are TRBV18 and TRBJ2-7; 9 nucleotides line up with TRBD2. Losses at the gene ends were 4 bases for V and 0 bases for J; bases not matched to a gene: 16. The CDR3 has 19 amino acids. The V gene's germline CDR1 is KGHSH and CDR2 LQKENI. The CDR3 region has the DNA TGTGCCAGCTCACTCAACCGGGACAGACTAGCGGTGGCCTCCTACGAGCAGTACTTC. It yields the protein CASSLNRDRLAVASYEQYF.

This chain joins TRBV10-3 and TRBJ2-3; 10 bases fit TRBD2. Germline lookup yields CDR1 ENHRY and CDR2 SYGVKD. The CDR3 loop spans 16 amino acids. V dropped 2 bases and J dropped 6; count of bases not matched to a gene: 8. CDR3 DNA: TGTGCCATCAGTGAGGGGACTAGCGCAATTGAGGATACGCAGTATTTT. Protein sequence: CAISEGTSAIEDTQYF.